The clone carrying this T cell receptor beta chain occurred many times. This specimen comes from a study of beta chain features in type 1 diabetes. Isolated RNA was reverse transcribed in full, so expressed TCRB transcripts were sequenced. Clones were read by immunoSEQ multiplex PCR, and TCRdb kept only the in-frame ones, dropping some. The sample holds about 300,000 clones, 7.5% to 9.5% seen once. Germline-derived CDR1 and CDR2 are LNHDA and SQIVND (reference sequence). This CDR3 is 12 amino acids long. V lost 4 bases and J 6 bases, leaving 10 bases between the germline ends. The chain carries TRBV19 and TRBJ2-7, with no clear D. The sequence was obtained from a woman aged 18-30 years in good health. Sequenced material: central memory CD4+ T cells from blood. The CDR3 is CASSTDGPEQYF. The CDR3 DNA is TGTGCCAGTAGTACGGACGGACCCGAGCAGTACTTC.